One sample yielded the 19 T cell receptor beta chains listed below, sequenced in a study of T cell clonotyping in hematopoietic cell transplantation. Profiling relied on immunoSEQ multiplex PCR, and the TCRdb table lists in-frame clones only, not all of them. The sample has approximately 26,000 clones; roughly 84% are singletons. Time point reported: recipient sample about 28 days before transplant, after cytoreduction. This specimen consisted of peripheral blood mononuclear cells, obtained before stem cell transplant. These receptors originate from an older woman with acute myeloid leukemia. Some clones in this sample may be carry-over from other donors' samples.

The V and J genes are TRBV6-5 and TRBJ1-1; no reliable D call. CDR3 length equals 13 residues. V gave up 2 bases and J gave up 1 base, with 5 bases separating them. The germline CDR1 and CDR2 sequences are MNHEY and SVGAGI. This CDR3 reads CASSYGKNTEAFF. As DNA, the CDR3 is TGTGCCAGCAGTTACGGGAAGAACACTGAAGCTTTCTTT.

This chain uses TRBV7-9 with TRBJ1-2; D unclear. Germline values: CDR1 SEHNR, CDR2 FQNEAQ (reference sequence). This CDR3 is built from 11 residues. V was trimmed by 5 bases and J by 5 bases, leaving 6 bases between them. The CDR3 DNA follows: TGTGCCAGCAGCGTAGGGTATGGCTACACCTTC. Translated: CASSVGYGYTF.

The chain links TRBV4-3 to TRBJ1-5; no clear D gene. Trimming removed 0 bases at V and 9 bases at J, with 15 bases between. Germline V lookup: CDR1 LGHNA, CDR2 YSLEER. The CDR3 consists of 15 residues. DNA of the CDR3: TGCGCCAGCAGCCAAGATAATCGGGGAGTGACGCCCCAGCATTTT. It is translated as CASSQDNRGVTPQHF.

CDR3 residues: CASSLLRAAGELFF. DNA for the CDR3: TGTGCCAGCAGCTTACTCAGGGCGGCCGGGGAGCTGTTTTTT. This sequence joins TRBV7-8 and TRBJ2-2, with D perhaps TRBD1 (5 bases). With 2 bases removed from V and 6 bases from J, the gap between germline ends came to 10 bases. There are 14 residues in the CDR3. Germline CDR1 is SGHVS and CDR2 is FQNEAQ.

The chain couples TRBV6-5 to TRBJ1-1; 7 bases line up with TRBD1. V lost 2 bases to trimming and J lost 4 bases; unmatched junction nucleotides: 7. Germline CDR1 is MNHEY and CDR2 is SVGAGI. The CDR3 is made up of 15 amino acids. The DNA of the CDR3 is TGTGCCAGCAGTTACGGTTACAGGGGCGGCACTGAAGCTTTCTTT. It specifies CASSYGYRGGTEAFF.

This clone was seen just once. The chain links TRBV29-1 to TRBJ2-7; D might be TRBD1 or TRBD2, each matching 6 bases. The CDR3 is 14 amino acids. The V gene lost 0 bases and the J gene lost 2 bases, with 11 bases spanning the gap. The germline V gene has CDR1 SQVTM and CDR2 ANQGSEA. The DNA of the CDR3 is TGCAGCGTTGAAGATCGGGGGCAGCCCTACGAGCAGTACTTC. This translates into CSVEDRGQPYEQYF.

The rearrangement links TRBV14 to TRBJ2-1; 9 bases agree with TRBD2. CDR1 and CDR2 (germline): SGHDN, FVKESK. Trimming at V came to 3 bases and at J to 5 bases, leaving 14 bases not matched to a gene. This CDR3 is 18 amino acids long. The CDR3: CASSHTLAGGGVNNEQFF. CDR3 DNA: TGTGCCAGCAGCCACACCTTAGCAGGCGGGGGGGTCAACAATGAGCAGTTCTTC.

The rearrangement joins TRBV6-6 to TRBJ2-7, with a possible D match to TRBD1 (5 bases). Germline-derived CDR1 and CDR2 are MNHNY and SVGAGI (reference sequence). Trimming cost V 2 bases and J 3 bases, with 11 bases left between them. CDR3 size: 14 residues. CDR3 in DNA: TGTGCCAGCAGTTACGACAGCGTAAGCTACGAGCAGTACTTC. Translated: CASSYDSVSYEQYF.

This clone was counted a few times. This sequence joins TRBV7-9 and TRBJ2-3, with D hard to call. The CDR3 has 11 residues. V was pared by 1 base and J by 11 bases, with 7 bases between. Germline CDR1 SEHNR, CDR2 FQNEAQ (reference sequence). DNA of the CDR3: TGTGCCAGCAGCTTAGGTTCCCGGCAGTATTTT. Its protein product is CASSLGSRQYF. Looking up the rest from reference TRBV7-9 and TRBJ2-3 gives the full variable domain: DTGVSQNPRHKITKRGQNVTFRCDPISEHNRLYWYRQTLGQGPEFLTYFQNEAQLEKSRLLSDRFSAERPKGSFSTLEIQRTEQGDSAMYLCASSLGSRQYFGPGTRLTVL.

The V call is TRBV28, the J call TRBJ1-2; 8 nucleotides agree with TRBD1. The V gene end was trimmed by 5 bases and the J gene end by 4 bases; junction bases not matched to a gene: 18. Germline V gene sequence: CDR1 MDHEN, CDR2 SYDVKM. The CDR3 runs to 18 residues. CDR3 in DNA: TGTGCCAGCAGTCCGCCCGGGTCAGGGGGCCAAGGGGTCTATGGCTACACCTTC. As protein: CASSPPGSGGQGVYGYTF.

The chain joins TRBV11-3 to TRBJ2-7; D remains ambiguous. The CDR3 is 14 residues long. CDR1 and CDR2 (germline): SGHNT, YENEEA. Between the trimmed V and J ends, which lost 5 bases and 0 bases, there was a span of 11 bases. As DNA, the CDR3 is TGTGCCAGCAGCCCCGGACGGAACTCCTACGAGCAGTACTTC. Translated, it gives CASSPGRNSYEQYF.

The chain has TRBV9 and TRBJ2-2; 8 positions agree with TRBD2. CDR3 size: 16 residues. The trim removed 4 bases at V and 6 bases at J, leaving 11 bases unmatched. Per the germline V gene, CDR1 is SGDLS and CDR2 is YYNGEE. CDR3 nucleotide sequence: TGTGCCAGCAGCCCAGGGACTAGGGGGTCCCCCGGGGAGCTGTTTTTT. As protein: CASSPGTRGSPGELFF.

The chain has TRBV28 and TRBJ2-7; D possibly uses TRBD1 or TRBD2 (6 bases each). This CDR3 has 11 amino acids. CDR1 MDHEN and CDR2 SYDVKM come from the germline V gene. The CDR3 region has the DNA TGTGGAACGGGGGCCCCCTACGAGCAGTACTTC. Its protein product is CGTGAPYEQYF.

The J gene is TRBJ2-3, the V gene TRBV7-2; D might be TRBD1 or TRBD2, each matching 5 bases. The CDR3 has 15 amino acids. Germline CDR1 is SGHTA and CDR2 is FQGNSA. Trimming took 0 bases from V and 2 from J, leaving 9 bases between them. The CDR3 nucleotides read TGTGCCAGCAGCTTAGCCCGGGGCGCCACAGATACGCAGTATTTT. Amino acids: CASSLARGATDTQYF.

The J gene is TRBJ2-7, the V gene TRBV5-6; 9 nucleotides align to TRBD1. The J segment lost 0 bases and the V segment lost 4 bases, leaving 5 bases of the junction unmatched. CDR3 length equals 15 residues. CDR1 SGHDT and CDR2 YYEEEE come from the germline V gene. CDR3 amino acids: CASSHGTGSSYEQYF. Here the CDR3 DNA reads TGTGCCAGCAGCCACGGGACAGGGAGCTCCTACGAGCAGTACTTC.

This sequence joins TRBV2 and TRBJ2-7; possibly TRBD1 for D (5 bases). Germline V gives CDR1 SNHLY, CDR2 FYNNEI. V lost 7 bases and J lost 3, with 16 bases in between. The CDR3 is 14 amino acids. The chain's CDR3 is CASNEQGSDYEQYF. In DNA, the CDR3 is TGTGCCAGCAACGAGCAGGGATCGGACTACGAGCAGTACTTC.

This sequence joins TRBV7-2 and TRBJ2-2; D gene uncertain. Germline CDR1 reads SGHTA; CDR2 reads FQGNSA. The CDR3 consists of 13 residues. V was clipped by 2 bases and J by 6 bases, with 7 bases between them. The CDR3 loop is CASSLLDSGELFF. DNA of the CDR3: TGTGCCAGCAGCTTACTAGACTCCGGGGAGCTGTTTTTT.

V gene TRBV6-5 combines with J gene TRBJ2-7; tentatively, D is TRBD2 (5 bases). There are 16 residues in the CDR3. Germline-derived CDR1 and CDR2 are MNHEY and SVGAGI. Trimming took 0 bases from V and 3 from J, leaving 15 bases between them. The CDR3 bases are TGTGCCAGCAGTTACTCGCGGGTCGGTCGTTACTACGAGCAGTACTTC. The encoded protein is CASSYSRVGRYYEQYF.

V and J are TRBV5-6 and TRBJ1-3; TRBD1 is a possible D gene (6 bases). The CDR3 loop spans 14 amino acids. CDR1 is SGHDT and CDR2 is YYEEEE in the germline V gene. V lost 0 bases and J 3 bases, leaving 7 bases between the germline ends. CDR3 amino acids: CASSLGGLGNTIYF. CDR3 bases: TGTGCCAGCAGCTTGGGGGGGCTTGGAAACACCATATATTTT.